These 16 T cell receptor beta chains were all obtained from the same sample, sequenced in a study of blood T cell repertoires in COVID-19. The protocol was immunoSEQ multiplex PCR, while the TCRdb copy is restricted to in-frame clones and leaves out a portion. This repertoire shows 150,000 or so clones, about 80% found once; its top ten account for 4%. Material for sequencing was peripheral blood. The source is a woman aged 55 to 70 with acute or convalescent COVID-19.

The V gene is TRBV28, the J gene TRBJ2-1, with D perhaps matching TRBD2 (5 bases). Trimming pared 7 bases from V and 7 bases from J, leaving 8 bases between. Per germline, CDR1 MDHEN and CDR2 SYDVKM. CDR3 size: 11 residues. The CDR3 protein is CASTRGNEQFF. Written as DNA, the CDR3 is TGTGCCAGCACTCGGGGAAATGAGCAGTTCTTC.

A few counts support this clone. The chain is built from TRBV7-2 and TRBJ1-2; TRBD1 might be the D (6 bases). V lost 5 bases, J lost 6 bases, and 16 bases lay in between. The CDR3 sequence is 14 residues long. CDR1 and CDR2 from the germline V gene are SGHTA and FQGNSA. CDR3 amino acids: CASSGGRGRNGYTF. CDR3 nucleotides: TGTGCCAGCAGCGGGGGCAGGGGTCGGAATGGCTACACCTTC. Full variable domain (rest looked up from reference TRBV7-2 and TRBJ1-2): GAGVSQSPSNKVTEKGKDVELRCDPISGHTALYWYRQSLGQGLEFLIYFQGNSAPDKSGLPSDRFSAERTGGSVSTLTIQRTQQEDSAVYLCASSGGRGRNGYTFGSGTRLTVV.

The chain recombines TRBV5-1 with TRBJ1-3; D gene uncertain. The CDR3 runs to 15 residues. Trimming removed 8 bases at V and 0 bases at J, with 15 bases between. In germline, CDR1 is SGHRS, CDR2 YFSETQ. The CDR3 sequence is CASRLPGSSGNTIYF. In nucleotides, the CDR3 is TGCGCCAGTCGACTCCCCGGGAGCTCTGGAAACACCATATATTTT. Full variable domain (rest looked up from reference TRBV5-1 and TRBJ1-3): KAGVTQTPRYLIKTRGQQVTLSCSPISGHRSVSWYQQTPGQGLQFLFEYFSETQRNKGNFPGRFSGRQFSNSRSEMNVSTLELGDSALYLCASRLPGSSGNTIYFGEGSWLTVV.

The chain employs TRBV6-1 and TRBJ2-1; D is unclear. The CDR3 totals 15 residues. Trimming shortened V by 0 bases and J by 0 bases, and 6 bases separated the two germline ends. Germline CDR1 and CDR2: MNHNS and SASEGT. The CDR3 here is CASSEAPNSYNEQFF. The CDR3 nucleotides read TGTGCCAGCAGTGAAGCTCCCAACTCCTACAATGAGCAGTTCTTC.

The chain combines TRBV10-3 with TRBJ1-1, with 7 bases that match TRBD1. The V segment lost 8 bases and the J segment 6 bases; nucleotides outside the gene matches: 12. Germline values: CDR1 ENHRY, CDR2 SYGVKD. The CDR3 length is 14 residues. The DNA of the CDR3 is TGTGCCATCTCAGACAGGGAAAAGGGCTCTGAAGCTTTCTTT. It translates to CAISDREKGSEAFF.

CDR3 bases: TGCGCCAGCAGCTCCTTATCGGAGCCGAACACTGAAGCTTTCTTT. Protein product: CASSSLSEPNTEAFF. V and J are TRBV5-1 and TRBJ1-1; no clear D. V was clipped by 3 bases and J by 1 base, with 13 bases between them. The CDR3 totals 15 residues. Germline V gives CDR1 SGHRS, CDR2 YFSETQ. The full variable domain, its missing parts supplied by reference TRBV5-1 and TRBJ1-1, is KAGVTQTPRYLIKTRGQQVTLSCSPISGHRSVSWYQQTPGQGLQFLFEYFSETQRNKGNFPGRFSGRQFSNSRSEMNVSTLELGDSALYLCASSSLSEPNTEAFFGQGTRLTVV.

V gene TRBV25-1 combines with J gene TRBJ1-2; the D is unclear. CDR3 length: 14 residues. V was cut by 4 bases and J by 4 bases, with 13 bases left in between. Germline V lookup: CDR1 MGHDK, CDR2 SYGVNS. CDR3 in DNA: TGTGCCAGCAGTGTCCCGGGTCCTCCCTATGGCTACACCTTC. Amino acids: CASSVPGPPYGYTF.

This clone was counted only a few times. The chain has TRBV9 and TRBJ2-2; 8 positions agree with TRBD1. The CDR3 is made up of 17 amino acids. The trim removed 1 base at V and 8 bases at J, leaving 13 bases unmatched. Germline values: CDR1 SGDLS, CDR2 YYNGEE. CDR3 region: CASSVTPGGRGQGELFF. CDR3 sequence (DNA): TGTGCCAGCAGCGTAACCCCCGGGGGCAGGGGGCAGGGGGAGCTGTTTTTT.

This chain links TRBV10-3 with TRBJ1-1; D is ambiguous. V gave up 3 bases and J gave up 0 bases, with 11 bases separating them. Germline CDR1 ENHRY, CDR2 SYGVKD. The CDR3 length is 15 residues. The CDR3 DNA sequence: TGTGCCATCAGTGAAGGGAGGCACATGAACACTGAAGCTTTCTTT. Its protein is CAISEGRHMNTEAFF.

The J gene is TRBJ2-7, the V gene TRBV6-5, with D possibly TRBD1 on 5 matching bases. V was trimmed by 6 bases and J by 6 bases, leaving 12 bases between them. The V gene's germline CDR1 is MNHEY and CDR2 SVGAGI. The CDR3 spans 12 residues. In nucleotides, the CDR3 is TGTGCCAGCAGCTCCAGGGTACCCGAGCAGTACTTC. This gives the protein CASSSRVPEQYF.

The CDR3 reads CASSSPVGGTDTQYF. CDR3 in DNA: TGTGCCAGCAGCTCCCCGGTCGGGGGGACAGATACGCAGTATTTT. J is TRBJ2-3 and V is TRBV28; 7 positions agree with TRBD2. Trimming cost V 6 bases and J 3 bases; bases outside gene matches: 9. Germline loops: CDR1 MDHEN, CDR2 SYDVKM. CDR3 size: 15 residues. Looking up the rest from reference TRBV28 and TRBJ2-3 gives the full variable domain: DVKVTQSSRYLVKRTGEKVFLECVQDMDHENMFWYRQDPGLGLRLIYFSYDVKMKEKGDIPEGYSVSREKKERFSLILESASTNQTSMYLCASSSPVGGTDTQYFGPGTRLTVL.

The CDR3 is CATSRIGTGSILYGYTF. The DNA of the CDR3 is TGTGCCACCAGCAGGATTGGGACAGGGAGTATTCTCTATGGCTACACCTTC. This chain uses TRBV15 with TRBJ1-2; TRBD1 matches at 9 bases. The germline CDR1 and CDR2 sequences are LNHNV and YYDKDF (reference sequence). V dropped 3 bases and J dropped 4; count of bases not matched to a gene: 12. The CDR3 length is 17 residues.

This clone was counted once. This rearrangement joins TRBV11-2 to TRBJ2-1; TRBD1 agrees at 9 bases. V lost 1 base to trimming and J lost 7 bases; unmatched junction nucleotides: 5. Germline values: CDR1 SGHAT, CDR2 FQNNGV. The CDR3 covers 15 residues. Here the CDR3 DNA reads TGTGCCAGCAGCTTAGTGACAGGGGGGTTGAATGAGCAGTTCTTC. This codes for CASSLVTGGLNEQFF.

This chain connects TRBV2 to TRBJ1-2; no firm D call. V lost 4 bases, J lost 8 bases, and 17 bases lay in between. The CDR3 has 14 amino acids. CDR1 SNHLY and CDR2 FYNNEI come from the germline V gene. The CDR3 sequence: CASSAARGHGGYTF. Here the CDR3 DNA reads TGTGCCAGCAGTGCGGCGCGAGGCCATGGGGGCTACACCTTC.

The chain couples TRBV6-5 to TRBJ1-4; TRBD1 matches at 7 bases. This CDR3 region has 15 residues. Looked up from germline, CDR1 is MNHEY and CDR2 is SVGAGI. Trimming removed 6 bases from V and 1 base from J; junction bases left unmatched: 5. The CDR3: CASRTGTLTNEKLFF. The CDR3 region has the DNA TGTGCCAGCAGGACAGGGACACTAACTAATGAAAAACTGTTTTTT.

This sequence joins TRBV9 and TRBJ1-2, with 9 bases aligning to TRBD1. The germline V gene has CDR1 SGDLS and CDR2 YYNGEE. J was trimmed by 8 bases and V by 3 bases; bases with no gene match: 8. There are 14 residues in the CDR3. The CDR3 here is CASSGRDRDQGYTF. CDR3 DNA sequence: TGTGCCAGCAGCGGTCGGGACAGGGATCAAGGCTACACCTTC. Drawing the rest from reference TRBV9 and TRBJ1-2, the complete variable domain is DSGVTQTPKHLITATGQRVTLRCSPRSGDLSVYWYQQSLDQGLQFLIQYYNGEERAKGNILERFSAQQFPDLHSELNLSSLELGDSALYFCASSGRDRDQGYTFGSGTRLTVV.